This T cell receptor (beta chain) was identified in a study of T cells in Graves' hyperthyroidism and ophthalmopathy. Germline CDR1 and CDR2: SNHLY and FYNNEI. V was clipped by 6 bases and J by 5 bases; unmatched bases: 6. The CDR3 totals 13 residues. Researchers took RNA transcripts and amplified the TCR beta CDR3 regions from them. First-round RT-PCR of the TCR CDR3 relied on the HTBI primer set. TCRdb called the multiplex PCR reads again in MiXCR, with one record for every CDR3 protein. The data show around 280,000 distinct CDR3 sequences, roughly an eighth seen once. This receptor was identified in a woman aged 40-49 years with Graves' hyperthyroidism. Sequencing was done on a sample of blood. The chain combines TRBV2 with TRBJ1-2; TRBD1 matches at 7 bases. CDR3 DNA: TGTGCCAGCAGACAGGGGATAGCGTATGGCTACACCTTC. Protein: CASRQGIAYGYTF.